A selection of T cell receptor beta chains follows, all from one sample in a study of response to subunit inactivated influenza vaccine. TCRdb re-analysed the RT-PCR reads in MiXCR, keeping a single row per CDR3 protein. The sample contains some 550,000 distinct CDR3 sequences, roughly a quarter of which appear only once. These sequences were also reported in another study, on T cells expressing NK-cell markers.

The sequenced sample was CD4+ T cells sorted from PBMCs, obtained 11 to 12 days after vaccination. The receptors were sampled from a man between 50 and 59 years old who received an inactivated influenza vaccine. Both conserved end residues are part of each CDR3. Fields, in order: J gene, D gene, clone size, V gene, CDR3 DNA, CDR3 protein. The D gene is left open where the match is weak. Clone size is stated in some rows and not others, as once, few, many or a class when expanded.

J gene: TRBJ2-3
D gene: NA
clone size: few
V gene: TRBV7-9
CDR3 DNA: TGTGCCAGCAGTCCAACCAACAGGGTTTACGGCACAGATACGCAGTATTTT
CDR3 protein: CASSPTNRVYGTDTQYF

J gene: TRBJ2-5
D gene: NA
clone size: many
V gene: TRBV29-1
CDR3 DNA: TGCAGCGTTGAGGAGATGGGGATTGAGACCCAGTACTTC
CDR3 protein: CSVEEMGIETQYF

J gene: TRBJ2-7
D gene: TRBD1
clone size: few
V gene: TRBV20-1
CDR3 DNA: TGCAGTGCTAGAGTTCGGACAGGGGCGCCCTACGAGCAGTACTTC
CDR3 protein: CSARVRTGAPYEQYF

J gene: TRBJ2-7
D gene: NA
clone size: NA
V gene: TRBV6-5
CDR3 DNA: TGTGCCAGCAGTTACGGGGGGAAGGCCTACGAGCAGTACTTC
CDR3 protein: CASSYGGKAYEQYF

J gene: TRBJ2-1
D gene: TRBD1
clone size: NA
V gene: TRBV5-1
CDR3 DNA: TGCGCCAGCAGCCTGGGGGGACAGGGGCATGAGCAGTTCTTC
CDR3 protein: CASSLGGQGHEQFF

J gene: TRBJ2-1
D gene: NA
clone size: many
V gene: TRBV20-1
CDR3 DNA: TGCAGTGCTAGTAGCTACAATGAGCAGTTCTTC
CDR3 protein: CSASSYNEQFF

J gene: TRBJ2-2
D gene: NA
clone size: few
V gene: TRBV7-2
CDR3 DNA: TGTGTCACCCGGGGACTTGCGAACACCGGGGAGCTGTTTTTT
CDR3 protein: CVTRGLANTGELFF

J gene: TRBJ2-5
D gene: NA
clone size: few
V gene: TRBV10-3
CDR3 DNA: TGTGCCACAGCTTCTCCGGCCCAAGGGCAAGAGACCCAGTACTTC
CDR3 protein: CATASPAQGQETQYF

J gene: TRBJ2-5
D gene: TRBD2
clone size: NA
V gene: TRBV5-1
CDR3 DNA: TGCGCCAGCAGGGATCTAGCGGGAGGCCCCCCGGGCTCCCAGTACTTC
CDR3 protein: CASRDLAGGPPGSQYF

J gene: TRBJ1-2
D gene: NA
clone size: NA
V gene: TRBV7-2
CDR3 DNA: TGTGCCAGCAGCTTCCTGTCCGTTGACTATGGCTACACCTTC
CDR3 protein: CASSFLSVDYGYTF

J gene: TRBJ2-7
D gene: NA
clone size: NA
V gene: TRBV28
CDR3 DNA: TGTGCCAGCAGTTCACTCTTCGCCCTGTATTACGAGCAGTACTTC
CDR3 protein: CASSSLFALYYEQYF

J gene: TRBJ2-5
D gene: TRBD1
clone size: NA
V gene: TRBV15
CDR3 DNA: TGTGCCACCAGCAGAGGCAGACAGGGGATTTCCCAAGAGACCCAGTACTTC
CDR3 protein: CATSRGRQGISQETQYF

J gene: TRBJ2-1
D gene: NA
clone size: NA
V gene: TRBV9
CDR3 DNA: TGTGCCAGCAGCCTAGGCCGGGGTAGCTCCTACAATGAGCAGTTCTTC
CDR3 protein: CASSLGRGSSYNEQFF

J gene: TRBJ2-3
D gene: TRBD2
clone size: many
V gene: TRBV29-1
CDR3 DNA: TGCAGCGTTGAAGAGTGGGGGGGGAGCCCAGATACGCAGTATTTT
CDR3 protein: CSVEEWGGSPDTQYF

J gene: TRBJ2-7
D gene: TRBD1
clone size: NA
V gene: TRBV20-1
CDR3 DNA: TGCAGTGCTTATAGGACAGGGGGCTTAAACGAGCAGTACTTC
CDR3 protein: CSAYRTGGLNEQYF

J gene: TRBJ2-7
D gene: NA
clone size: NA
V gene: TRBV6-2/TRBV6-3
CDR3 DNA: TGTGCCAGCAGGACGGTTTACGAGCAGTACTTC
CDR3 protein: CASRTVYEQYF

J gene: TRBJ2-5
D gene: NA
clone size: NA
V gene: TRBV28
CDR3 DNA: TGTGCCAGCAGTCTGGGGGCGGGAGTCTGGGTTGGGACCCAGTACTTC
CDR3 protein: CASSLGAGVWVGTQYF

J gene: TRBJ2-2
D gene: TRBD1
clone size: few
V gene: TRBV5-1
CDR3 DNA: TGCGCCAGCAGCCGCCGCGGACAGGCGAACACCGGGGAGCTGTTTTTT
CDR3 protein: CASSRRGQANTGELFF

J gene: TRBJ2-3
D gene: NA
clone size: many
V gene: TRBV11-2
CDR3 DNA: TGTGCCAGCAGCCTCATCGGGGGCAACACAGATACGCAGTATTTT
CDR3 protein: CASSLIGGNTDTQYF

J gene: TRBJ1-1
D gene: TRBD1
clone size: NA
V gene: TRBV5-6
CDR3 DNA: TGTGCCAGCAGCCACACTCAACAGGGGGTAGGCACTGAAGCTTTCTTT
CDR3 protein: CASSHTQQGVGTEAFF

J gene: TRBJ2-7
D gene: NA
clone size: NA
V gene: TRBV2
CDR3 DNA: TGTGCCAGCGAGGGGCAGGTCTACGAGCAGTACTTC
CDR3 protein: CASEGQVYEQYF

J gene: TRBJ2-2
D gene: NA
clone size: NA
V gene: TRBV7-2
CDR3 DNA: TGTGCCAGCAGCTTAGCCTCGTTTAGCACCGGGGAGCTGTTTTTT
CDR3 protein: CASSLASFSTGELFF

J gene: TRBJ2-4
D gene: NA
clone size: many
V gene: TRBV12-3/TRBV12-4
CDR3 DNA: TGTGCCAGCAGGACAGGGGCGGGAGTCAAAAACATTCAGTACTTC
CDR3 protein: CASRTGAGVKNIQYF

J gene: TRBJ1-6
D gene: NA
clone size: NA
V gene: TRBV30
CDR3 DNA: TGTGCCTGGAGTCGGCATCAATCACCCCTCCACTTT
CDR3 protein: CAWSRHQSPLHF

J gene: TRBJ1-6
D gene: NA
clone size: few
V gene: TRBV20-1
CDR3 DNA: TGCAGTGCTAGAGATCAGTGGTTCTATAATTCACCCCTCCACTTT
CDR3 protein: CSARDQWFYNSPLHF

J gene: TRBJ1-2
D gene: NA
clone size: few
V gene: TRBV28
CDR3 DNA: TGTGCCAGCAGTTTACGGGGCCCGCCTGGCTACACCTTC
CDR3 protein: CASSLRGPPGYTF

J gene: TRBJ2-2
D gene: NA
clone size: few
V gene: TRBV20-1
CDR3 DNA: TGCAGTGCCACAGACCGAAACACCGGGGAGCTGTTTTTT
CDR3 protein: CSATDRNTGELFF

J gene: TRBJ2-5
D gene: TRBD1
clone size: few
V gene: TRBV18
CDR3 DNA: TGTGCCAGCTCACCTGGGACAGGGGGCTATGAGACCCAGTACTTC
CDR3 protein: CASSPGTGGYETQYF

J gene: TRBJ2-1
D gene: NA
clone size: few
V gene: TRBV9
CDR3 DNA: TGTGCCAGCAGCGAAGCCGGGACTCCAGCAGACGATGAGCAGTTCTTC
CDR3 protein: CASSEAGTPADDEQFF

J gene: TRBJ2-5
D gene: NA
clone size: NA
V gene: TRBV11-2
CDR3 DNA: TGTGCCAGCAGCCCTCGGTGGGCTAGACAAGAGACCCAGTACTTC
CDR3 protein: CASSPRWARQETQYF

J gene: TRBJ2-5
D gene: NA
clone size: NA
V gene: TRBV4-3
CDR3 DNA: TGCGCCAGCAGCCAAGATTGGGCAGTCCCCCAGACCCAGTACTTC
CDR3 protein: CASSQDWAVPQTQYF

J gene: TRBJ2-7
D gene: NA
clone size: NA
V gene: TRBV5-1
CDR3 DNA: TGCGCCAGCAGCTCAATTGGAGGCTCCTACGAGCAGTACTTC
CDR3 protein: CASSSIGGSYEQYF

J gene: TRBJ2-7
D gene: TRBD2
clone size: NA
V gene: TRBV7-2
CDR3 DNA: TGTGCCAGCAGCTTACGGGCTAGCGGGGCCACCTACGAGCAGTACTTC
CDR3 protein: CASSLRASGATYEQYF

J gene: TRBJ2-2
D gene: NA
clone size: few
V gene: TRBV30
CDR3 DNA: TGTGCCTGGAGCCTAGGGCAGGCCACCGGGGAGCTGTTTTTT
CDR3 protein: CAWSLGQATGELFF

J gene: TRBJ2-7
D gene: NA
clone size: few
V gene: TRBV7-2
CDR3 DNA: TGTGCCAGCACCCCGACTTCTTCCGGGGAGCAGTACTTC
CDR3 protein: CASTPTSSGEQYF

J gene: TRBJ2-3
D gene: TRBD2
clone size: NA
V gene: TRBV7-8
CDR3 DNA: TGTGCCAGTTTGGTAGCGGGAGCTGTAGATACGCAGTATTTT
CDR3 protein: CASLVAGAVDTQYF

J gene: TRBJ2-7
D gene: NA
clone size: many
V gene: TRBV3-1
CDR3 DNA: TGTGCCAGCAGCCAAGAAGACGAGCAGTACTTC
CDR3 protein: CASSQEDEQYF

J gene: TRBJ1-4
D gene: NA
clone size: NA
V gene: TRBV6-2/TRBV6-3
CDR3 DNA: TGTGCCAGCAGTTCCCGGGGGCACCTTAATGAAAAACTGTTTTTT
CDR3 protein: CASSSRGHLNEKLFF

J gene: TRBJ2-2
D gene: TRBD2
clone size: few
V gene: TRBV15
CDR3 DNA: TGTGCCACCAGCGAGGGACTAGCGGGAGACACCGGGGAGCTGTTTTTT
CDR3 protein: CATSEGLAGDTGELFF

J gene: TRBJ2-1
D gene: NA
clone size: NA
V gene: TRBV28
CDR3 DNA: TGTGCCAGCAGTTTATTGCAGGCTAGCGCCCCAGACTACAATGAGCAGTTCTTC
CDR3 protein: CASSLLQASAPDYNEQFF

J gene: TRBJ2-1
D gene: NA
clone size: NA
V gene: TRBV4-2
CDR3 DNA: TGTGCCAGCAGCCAAGGGGCCGGTATCAGCTCCTACAATGAGCAGTTCTTC
CDR3 protein: CASSQGAGISSYNEQFF

J gene: TRBJ2-7
D gene: NA
clone size: many
V gene: TRBV29-1
CDR3 DNA: TGCAGCGTTGAAGGACGCGGAAAAGGCTACGAGCAGTACTTC
CDR3 protein: CSVEGRGKGYEQYF

J gene: TRBJ1-4
D gene: NA
clone size: NA
V gene: TRBV20-1
CDR3 DNA: TGCAGTGCAAGCCGGGGGCGCAATGAAAAACTGTTTTTT
CDR3 protein: CSASRGRNEKLFF

J gene: TRBJ2-1
D gene: NA
clone size: NA
V gene: TRBV4-1
CDR3 DNA: TGCGCCAGCAGCCTATTGGACGGACTCATCTTCTTC
CDR3 protein: CASSLLDGLIFF

J gene: TRBJ1-3
D gene: NA
clone size: few
V gene: TRBV7-2
CDR3 DNA: TGTGCCAGCAGCAAAACAGGGATCAACACCATATATTTT
CDR3 protein: CASSKTGINTIYF

J gene: TRBJ1-2
D gene: NA
clone size: few
V gene: TRBV20-1
CDR3 DNA: TGCAGTGCTAGAGGAGAAGGGGGATCTAACTATGGCTACACCTTC
CDR3 protein: CSARGEGGSNYGYTF

J gene: TRBJ1-5
D gene: NA
clone size: few
V gene: TRBV6-2/TRBV6-3
CDR3 DNA: TGTGCCAGCGCCCCCTCGGGGCGCTGGGGTCAGCCCCAGCATTTT
CDR3 protein: CASAPSGRWGQPQHF

J gene: TRBJ2-7
D gene: TRBD2
clone size: NA
V gene: TRBV12-3/TRBV12-4
CDR3 DNA: TGTGCCAGCAGCAGAAGCGGGATCTCCTACGAGCAGTACTTC
CDR3 protein: CASSRSGISYEQYF

J gene: TRBJ2-1
D gene: TRBD2
clone size: NA
V gene: TRBV7-2
CDR3 DNA: TGTGCCAGCAGCTTAGCGAGCGGGGGACCTTACAATGAGCAGTTCTTC
CDR3 protein: CASSLASGGPYNEQFF

J gene: TRBJ2-1
D gene: TRBD2
clone size: few
V gene: TRBV11-2
CDR3 DNA: TGTGCCAGCAGCGAAGCTCCAGCGGGGGGTAGGAATGAGCAGTTCTTC
CDR3 protein: CASSEAPAGGRNEQFF

J gene: TRBJ1-3
D gene: NA
clone size: few
V gene: TRBV6-5
CDR3 DNA: TGTGCCAGCAGTTATGCGGGAGGAAACACCATATATTTT
CDR3 protein: CASSYAGGNTIYF

J gene: TRBJ1-1
D gene: NA
clone size: NA
V gene: TRBV7-6
CDR3 DNA: TGTGCCAGCAGCTTAACGGCTACAGGGAAGAACACTGAAGCTTTCTTT
CDR3 protein: CASSLTATGKNTEAFF

J gene: TRBJ2-1
D gene: NA
clone size: medium-sized
V gene: TRBV4-3
CDR3 DNA: TGCGCCAGCAGCCAAGGTCTTTTCTACAATGAGCAGTTCTTC
CDR3 protein: CASSQGLFYNEQFF

J gene: TRBJ2-2
D gene: TRBD2
clone size: NA
V gene: TRBV2
CDR3 DNA: TGTGCCAGCAGTACACTAGCGGGGTCTACCGGGGAGCTGTTTTTT
CDR3 protein: CASSTLAGSTGELFF

J gene: TRBJ2-1
D gene: TRBD2
clone size: NA
V gene: TRBV7-2
CDR3 DNA: TGTGCCAGCAGCTTAAGCGGGACCGGGTACAATGAGCAGTTCTTC
CDR3 protein: CASSLSGTGYNEQFF

J gene: TRBJ2-7
D gene: NA
clone size: NA
V gene: TRBV5-4
CDR3 DNA: TGTGCCAGCAGCTTGACGACGGGACTCTCCTACGAGCAGTACTTC
CDR3 protein: CASSLTTGLSYEQYF

J gene: TRBJ2-7
D gene: NA
clone size: few
V gene: TRBV4-3
CDR3 DNA: TGCGCCAGCAGCCAAGGGTTTGCGGGCACCTACGAGCAGTACTTC
CDR3 protein: CASSQGFAGTYEQYF

J gene: TRBJ2-1
D gene: TRBD2
clone size: few
V gene: TRBV5-4
CDR3 DNA: TGTGCCAGCAGCCCCCAAGGGACTAGCGGGGGTGTAAATGAGCAGTTCTTC
CDR3 protein: CASSPQGTSGGVNEQFF